Listed below are T cell receptor beta chains from one sample, sequenced in a study of cytomegalovirus exposure and HLA in healthy donors. Method: immunoSEQ multiplex PCR; TCRdb's copy keeps in-frame clones and lacks some. The table shows about 150,000 clones, with less than 80% occurring only once. Input material: PBMCs. These TCRs come from a middle-aged man in good health and CMV-seropositive. The CDR3 runs from the conserved cysteine through the conserved F or W. The D gene is left open where the match is weak. Size values are once, few and many counts, or a class for expanded clones, and some rows have none.

TRBD1	TRBV5-6	-	15	TRBJ2-3	TGTGCCAGCAGATACACAGGGGGCGGCACAGATACGCAGTATTTT	CASRYTGGGTDTQYF
TRBD1	TRBV6-1	-	15	TRBJ1-5	TGTGCCAGCAGTGAGAACAGGGGGAATGGTCAGCCCCAGCATTTT	CASSENRGNGQPQHF
TRBD2	TRBV7-8	-	16	TRBJ2-1	TGTGCCAGCAGCCCTAGAGGCGGGAGCTCCTACAATGAGCAGTTCTTC	CASSPRGGSSYNEQFF
TRBD1	TRBV7-6	-	16	TRBJ2-3	TGTGCCAGCAGCCCAGAGACAGGGGCGATCACAGATACGCAGTATTTT	CASSPETGAITDTQYF
TRBD2	TRBV2	-	15	TRBJ2-1	TGTGCCAGCAGTGGTAGGCGGGAGAGAGGCAATGAGCAGTTCTTC	CASSGRRERGNEQFF
TRBD1	TRBV9	-	15	TRBJ1-2	TGTGCCAGCAGCGGGAGCAGGGGGGTCAGGGGTGGCTACACCTTC	CASSGSRGVRGGYTF
-	TRBV4-3	-	15	TRBJ2-1	TGCGCCAGCAGCCCGGATTACAGGGCCTACAATGAGCAGTTCTTC	CASSPDYRAYNEQFF
TRBD1	TRBV10-2	few	15	TRBJ1-5	TGCGCCAGCAGACCCGGACAGGGAGGGAATCAGCCCCAGCATTTT	CASRPGQGGNQPQHF
TRBD1	TRBV6-1	-	13	TRBJ1-1	TGTGCCAGCAGTCTTACGACAGGGAATGAAGCTTTCTTT	CASSLTTGNEAFF
TRBD1	TRBV14	-	14	TRBJ2-7	TGTGCCAGCAGCCTAGGTCAGGGGGCCTACGAGCAGTACTTC	CASSLGQGAYEQYF
-	TRBV5-1	-	14	TRBJ1-1	TGCGCCAGCAGTCGGGGGGCGCGGGTCACTGAAGCTTTCTTT	CASSRGARVTEAFF
-	TRBV6-1	-	15	TRBJ2-2	TGTGCCAGCAGTTCCCAACGGGTTCCCACCGGGGAGCTGTTTTTT	CASSSQRVPTGELFF
-	TRBV9	-	13	TRBJ2-3	TGTGCCAGCAGCGGAACTAGCACAGATACGCAGTATTTT	CASSGTSTDTQYF
-	TRBV7-2	-	12	TRBJ2-1	TGTGCCAGCAGCCGGCCGGGGAATGAGCAGTTCTTC	CASSRPGNEQFF
-	TRBV19	-	14	TRBJ1-2	TGTGCCAGTAGTATAAAAGGACAGCACTATGGCTACACCTTC	CASSIKGQHYGYTF
TRBD1	TRBV27	-	17	TRBJ2-7	TGTGCCAGCATCCGACTCCATCCGGGACAGTCCTCCTACGAGCAGTACTTC	CASIRLHPGQSSYEQYF
-	TRBV28	once	13	TRBJ1-2	TGTGCCAGCAGGGTGAAGCCTAACTATGGCTACACCTTC	CASRVKPNYGYTF
-	TRBV28	-	14	TRBJ2-7	TGTGCCAGCACCACTTCGAGGGTGGCCTACGAGCAGTACTTC	CASTTSRVAYEQYF
-	TRBV6-1	once	15	TRBJ2-3	TGTGCCAGCAGACGGGGTGATGTTAGCACAGATACGCAGTATTTT	CASRRGDVSTDTQYF
TRBD1	TRBV4-1	-	16	TRBJ2-1	TGCGCCAGCAGCCAGGGACAGGGTCCGTCGGGCAATGAGCAGTTCTTC	CASSQGQGPSGNEQFF
-	TRBV11-2	once	12	TRBJ1-4	TGTGCCAGCAGCTTAGAGGGGGGAAAACTGTTTTTT	CASSLEGGKLFF
-	TRBV7-2	-	14	TRBJ1-4	TGTGCCAGCAGCCGAACCTATAGCAATGAAAAACTGTTTTTT	CASSRTYSNEKLFF
-	TRBV9	-	15	TRBJ1-2	TGTGCCAGCAGCGTCCAATCGGGTTTAAACTATGGCTACACCTTC	CASSVQSGLNYGYTF
-	TRBV7-9	-	13	TRBJ1-2	TGTGCCAGCAGTTTCCGGGACTCCTCCCTCGGCACCTTC	CASSFRDSSLGTF
-	TRBV6-5	few	16	TRBJ1-6	TGTGCCAGCAGTTACAGGCCCGGGTTGGAAGATTCACCCCTCCACTTT	CASSYRPGLEDSPLHF
-	TRBV4-2	-	16	TRBJ2-2	TGTGCCAGCAGCCAAGACAGGTGGGGCCACACCGGGGAGCTGTTTTTT	CASSQDRWGHTGELFF
TRBD1	TRBV27	-	16	TRBJ1-2	TGTGCCAGCAGTTCCCCCGGACAGGGCCGGAACTATGGCTACACCTTC	CASSSPGQGRNYGYTF
TRBD1	TRBV27	once	15	TRBJ2-7	TGTGCCAGCAGTATCAGGCAGGGGGCATCCTACGAGCAGTACTTC	CASSIRQGASYEQYF
-	TRBV5-1	-	17	TRBJ1-6	TGCGCCAGCAGCTTGGGATTCACAGGGTTGTCTAATTCACCCCTCCACTTT	CASSLGFTGLSNSPLHF
-	TRBV11-2	-	14	TRBJ1-4	TGTGCCAGCAGCCTGTGGGGAGGGAATGAAAAACTGTTTTTT	CASSLWGGNEKLFF
TRBD2	TRBV7-9	-	15	TRBJ2-2	TGTGCCAGCTCCTTCCCAGCGGGAACGACCGGGGAGCTGTTTTTT	CASSFPAGTTGELFF
-	TRBV7-8	few	15	TRBJ1-2	TGTGCCAGCAGCTCCGGTGAGAACCCTCTCTATGGCTACACCTTC	CASSSGENPLYGYTF
TRBD1	TRBV5-8	few	16	TRBJ2-1	TGTGCCAGCAGTTCAGCACAGGGGAGTCGGATCAATGAGCAGTTCTTC	CASSSAQGSRINEQFF
-	TRBV20-1	-	11	TRBJ1-2	TGCAGTGCTAGGACAGCATATGGCTACACCTTC	CSARTAYGYTF
TRBD1	TRBV5-4	-	16	TRBJ2-7	TGTGCCAGCAGCTCCTCGCCCGCCGGGACAGCCTACGAGCAGTACTTC	CASSSSPAGTAYEQYF
TRBD1	TRBV4-1	-	14	TRBJ1-1	TGCGCCAGCAGCCCGGGACAGGGGAACACTGAAGCTTTCTTT	CASSPGQGNTEAFF
-	TRBV7-9	-	12	TRBJ2-3	TGTGCCAGCAGCCCACTTACAGAAACGCAGTATTTT	CASSPLTETQYF
TRBD1	TRBV5-1	-	18	TRBJ2-6	TGCGCCAGCAGCCCCCGACAGGGACCAGGATCTGGGGCCAACGTCCTGACTTTC	CASSPRQGPGSGANVLTF
-	TRBV27	-	13	TRBJ2-2	TGTGCCAGCAGCCCTAGGGGCACCGGGGAGCTGTTTTTT	CASSPRGTGELFF
-	TRBV19	-	13	TRBJ1-4	TGTGCCAGTAGTATGCAGGGGAATGAAAAACTGTTTTTT	CASSMQGNEKLFF
TRBD1	TRBV29-1	-	13	TRBJ2-7	TGCAGCGTGCAGACAGGGGCTCTTGAGGGGCAGTACTTC	CSVQTGALEGQYF
-	TRBV18	-	13	TRBJ2-3	TGTGCCAGCTCACCAGGGACTCCCGTTACGCAGTATTTT	CASSPGTPVTQYF
-	TRBV2	-	14	TRBJ2-3	TGTGCCAGCCTAGGGCGGGTCTCCACAGATACGCAGTATTTT	CASLGRVSTDTQYF
-	TRBV6-6	few	12	TRBJ1-4	TGTGCCATCAGCTCGGTTGCGGAAAAACTGTTTTTT	CAISSVAEKLFF
-	TRBV25-1	-	15	TRBJ1-5	TGTGCCAGCAGTTCGACCAGGAATAGCAATCAGCCCCAGCATTTT	CASSSTRNSNQPQHF
-	TRBV5-4	-	16	TRBJ2-5	TGTGCCAGCGCCCCGAGCCCACAGGGAATACGAGAGACCCAGTACTTC	CASAPSPQGIRETQYF
-	TRBV6-1	-	16	TRBJ1-6	TGTGCCAGCAGTGAAAACCCTTTGGGGCGCAATTCACCCCTCCACTTT	CASSENPLGRNSPLHF